This TCR beta chain was captured by sequencing in a study of T cells expressing NK-cell markers. At the level of the study: Repertoires of TCR beta were obtained from T cells sorted as CD3+CD56+NKG2C+, CD3+CD56+NKG2C- and CD3+CD56-NKG2C+. Seven HCMV-seropositive donors and one seronegative donor made up the eight sequenced donors. General study results and limits: In a group of several donors, dominant NKG2C+ clonotypes represented roughly 1.0-7.5% of CD8+ T cells.

With respect to this clonotype: Its antigen is not identified.

Each CDR3 protein gets one entry in TCRdb, which reprocessed the 5' RACE reads and gives no DNA. This sample's clone table lists 200,000 to 300,000 distinct CDR3 sequences. The sequence was collected from a man aged 18 to 29 in good health. Source material: blood T cells: a sorted CD56 or NKG2C T cell subset, CD4+ or CD8+ T cells, or bulk PBMC T cells (not recorded which).

CDR3: CASSFQGSLSETQYF. V gene TRBV5-1 combines with J gene TRBJ2-5; the D gene TCRdb calls, TRBD1, cannot be checked with no DNA. The CDR3 is 15 amino acids. Germline V gene lookup returns CDR1 SGHRS and CDR2 YFSETQ.